This passage covers 17 T cell receptor beta chains from one sample sequenced in a study of shared clonotypes between healthy human individuals. Assay: immunoSEQ multiplex PCR; the TCRdb copy retains only in-frame clones and omits some. The table records about 2,500,000 clones, about 92% of them present only once. Input material: naive CD4+ T cells sorted from blood. Subset specified: CD45RA+ positively selected. These receptors all come from a man between 18 and 29 years old in good health.

This chain connects TRBV19 to TRBJ2-5, with 9 bases matching TRBD2. V dropped 1 base and J dropped 4; count of bases not matched to a gene: 7. CDR3 length equals 16 residues. In germline, CDR1 is LNHDA, CDR2 SQIVND (reference sequence). The CDR3 spells CASSIARLAGTETQYF. CDR3 sequence (DNA): TGTGCCAGTAGTATAGCGCGTCTAGCGGGGACAGAGACCCAGTACTTC.

J is TRBJ1-2 and V is TRBV5-1; D remains unclear. The V gene's germline CDR1 is SGHRS and CDR2 YFSETQ. The V gene lost 2 bases and the J gene lost 7 bases, with 18 bases spanning the gap. The CDR3 covers 15 residues. The CDR3 reads CASSLETSLGSGYTF. CDR3 DNA sequence: TGCGCCAGCAGCTTAGAGACCTCACTGGGAAGTGGCTACACCTTC.

The chain employs TRBV11-1 and TRBJ2-3; 11 bases map to TRBD2. Germline V gene lookup returns CDR1 SGHAT and CDR2 FQDESV (reference sequence). The CDR3 is made up of 15 amino acids. Trimming at V came to 8 bases and at J to 4 bases, leaving 8 bases not matched to a gene. The CDR3 nucleotides are TGTGCCAGCTCCATTGCTAGCGGGGGGTCAGATACGCAGTATTTT. This sequence encodes CASSIASGGSDTQYF.

V is TRBV29-1 and J is TRBJ1-5; a possible D gene is TRBD1 (5 bases). This CDR3 region has 16 residues. V gave up 6 bases and J gave up 0 bases, with 18 bases separating them. Germline assignment: CDR1 SQVTM and CDR2 ANQGSEA. CDR3 sequence (DNA): TGCAGCGTAGTTCCGGGACGGCAAAATAGCAATCAGCCCCAGCATTTT. It codes for CSVVPGRQNSNQPQHF.

The chain employs TRBV4-1 and TRBJ2-7; no clear D gene. Germline assignment: CDR1 MGHRA and CDR2 YSYEKL. The CDR3 is 13 amino acids. Trimming left V 4 bases short and J 5 bases short, with 12 bases between. CDR3 nucleotides: TGCGCCAGCAGCCGCCTCAGGTCCGACGAGCAGTACTTC. Its protein is CASSRLRSDEQYF.

This clone was seen a few times. The chain is built from TRBV28 and TRBJ2-7; D is unresolved. CDR1 is MDHEN and CDR2 is SYDVKM in the germline V gene. CDR3 length: 12 residues. V lost 7 bases and J lost 5, with 12 bases in between. The CDR3 loop reads CASITPSHEQYF. The CDR3 DNA sequence: TGTGCCAGCATCACACCGTCGCACGAGCAGTACTTC.

J is TRBJ2-5 and V is TRBV6-1, with TRBD1 matching over 11 bases. CDR3 size: 16 residues. The V segment lost 2 bases and the J segment 1 base; nucleotides outside the gene matches: 3. Germline-derived CDR1 and CDR2 are MNHNS and SASEGT. The CDR3 spells CASSERTGGSQETQYF. The CDR3 nucleotides are TGTGCCAGCAGTGAACGGACAGGGGGCAGCCAAGAGACCCAGTACTTC.

The chain recombines TRBV4-3 with TRBJ1-6, with D unresolved. Looked up from germline, CDR1 is LGHNA and CDR2 is YSLEER. The V end lost 0 bases, the J end lost 4 bases, and 13 bases lay between the germline ends. The CDR3 has 17 amino acids. The CDR3 loop reads CASSQDSGPRYNSPLHF. As DNA, the CDR3 is TGCGCCAGCAGCCAAGATTCCGGGCCCAGGTATAATTCACCCCTCCACTTT.

This chain joins TRBV7-3 and TRBJ1-4, with TRBD1 as a possible D gene (5 bases). The CDR3 consists of 14 residues. Germline V gives CDR1 SGHTA, CDR2 FQGTGA. Trimming took 3 bases from V and 2 from J, leaving 7 bases between them. CDR3 in amino acids: CASSFRATNEKLFF. The CDR3 coding sequence is TGTGCCAGCAGCTTCAGGGCCACTAATGAAAAACTGTTTTTT.

Details on this clone: This sample includes further DNA sequences coding for the same CDR3. This chain uses TRBV18 with TRBJ1-2; D gene ambiguous. This CDR3 comprises 13 residues. V gave up 2 bases and J gave up 7 bases, with 11 bases separating them. CDR1 is KGHSH, CDR2 LQKENI, per germline. Here the CDR3 DNA reads TGTGCCAGCTCACCAACCGAGGGTGCTGGCTACACCTTC. Translated: CASSPTEGAGYTF.

To note about this clone: The sample contains more than one DNA sequence encoding this CDR3. The chain uses TRBV5-1 and TRBJ2-7; D uncertain. V lost 0 bases and J 4 bases, leaving 5 bases between the germline ends. The CDR3 spans 12 residues. The germline V gene encodes CDR1 SGHRS and CDR2 YFSETQ. The CDR3 DNA is TGCGCCAGCAGCTTGGTCGCGTACGAGCAGTACTTC. It codes for CASSLVAYEQYF. Together with reference TRBV5-1 and TRBJ2-7, the CDR3 gives the full variable domain: KAGVTQTPRYLIKTRGQQVTLSCSPISGHRSVSWYQQTPGQGLQFLFEYFSETQRNKGNFPGRFSGRQFSNSRSEMNVSTLELGDSALYLCASSLVAYEQYFGPGTRLTVT.

On this clone itself: Other DNA sequences of this sample code for an identical CDR3. This rearrangement joins TRBV27 to TRBJ1-5; D uncertain. V was trimmed by 2 bases and J by 2 bases, leaving 10 bases between them. Germline CDR1 reads MNHEY; CDR2 reads SMNVEV (reference sequence). The CDR3 spans 15 residues. In nucleotides, the CDR3 is TGTGCCAGCAGTTTAGGTAGGGTGGGCAATCAGCCCCAGCATTTT. This translates into CASSLGRVGNQPQHF.

V is TRBV4-3 and J is TRBJ2-5; the D call may be TRBD1 or TRBD2 (5 bases each). Trimming cost V 0 bases and J 3 bases, with 11 bases left between them. The length of the CDR3 is 15 residues. CDR1 is LGHNA, CDR2 YSLEER, per germline. The DNA of the CDR3 is TGCGCCAGCAGCCAAGATCGGCGAGGGGAAGAGACCCAGTACTTC. Residues: CASSQDRRGEETQYF.

The chain combines TRBV30 with TRBJ1-5; 7 nucleotides line up with TRBD1. The germline CDR1 and CDR2 sequences are GTSNPN and SVGIG (reference sequence). J gave up 7 bases and V 6 bases, and 9 bases lay outside the gene matches. The CDR3 has 13 residues. CDR3 protein: CACNRQGGQPQHF. The CDR3 bases are TGTGCCTGCAACCGACAGGGCGGACAGCCCCAGCATTTT.

Details on this clone: The sample holds other DNA sequences that translate to the same CDR3. The chain combines TRBV19 with TRBJ1-6; 7 nucleotides agree with TRBD1. CDR3 length equals 15 residues. CDR1 and CDR2 (germline): LNHDA, SQIVND (reference sequence). Trimming took 4 bases from V and 4 from J; bases not matched to a gene: 4. CDR3 loop: CASSTGTAYNSPLHF. The CDR3 DNA is TGTGCCAGTAGTACCGGGACAGCTTATAATTCACCCCTCCACTTT.

The chain combines TRBV6-1 with TRBJ2-5; TRBD1 aligns across 10 bases. CDR1 is MNHNS and CDR2 is SASEGT in the germline V gene. The CDR3 has 14 residues. Trimming cost V 7 bases and J 5 bases; bases outside gene matches: 7. CDR3: CASKTTGGGETQYF. The CDR3 DNA follows: TGTGCCAGCAAGACGACAGGGGGCGGTGAGACCCAGTACTTC.

Comment on this clone: An end of the junction does not agree with germline; a read error may underlie this. This specimen includes other DNA sequences encoding the same CDR3. The chain is built from TRBV5-1 and TRBJ2-3; 10 bases fit TRBD1. CDR3 length: 15 amino acids. The V gene's germline CDR1 is SGHRS and CDR2 YFSETQ. CDR3 nucleotide sequence: TGCGCCAGCAGCTTGGCGACAGGGGGCACGGATACGCAGTATTTT. Encoded protein: CASSLATGGTDTQYF.